This T cell receptor beta chain was recovered during a study of PD-1 blockade in classical Hodgkin lymphoma. Notes on the study in general: By C4D1, diversity of CD4+ TCRs had risen significantly, whereas that of CD8+ TCRs had not.

Details on this clone: Its antigen remains unknown.

Time point noted: cycle 4 day 1 (C4D1), after more than 5 weeks of nivolumab. The patients all showed relapse after autologous stem cell transplantation, while their brentuximab vedotin exposure varied. Complete response, partial response or progressive disease constituted the best responses recorded. Using immunoSEQ multiplex PCR, the repertoire was profiled, and TCRdb retains in-frame clones only, with some absent. Here the sample spans tens of thousands of clones, about 90% being singletons. This clonotype originated in a human donor with classical Hodgkin lymphoma. The sequenced sample was peripheral blood mononuclear cells (PBMCs), obtained before the fourth cycle of nivolumab.

The CDR3: CAWSPVDTQYF. The CDR3 DNA sequence: TGTGCCTGGAGCCCCGTGGATACGCAGTATTTT. V and J are TRBV30 and TRBJ2-3; no firm D call. This CDR3 spans 11 amino acids. Germline lookup yields CDR1 GTSNPN and CDR2 SVGIG (reference sequence). Trimming shortened V by 3 bases and J by 6 bases, and 7 bases separated the two germline ends.